This section outlines one T cell receptor beta chain sequence together with its context. Its specificity is unknown. The sample belongs to a study of tumor-infiltrating lymphocytes in primary liver carcinoma. Study background: T1-T3 N0M0 was the stage of the tumors, which were roughly 4.2 to 10 cm across. Read depth, roughly 3.5 to 8 million productive TCRbeta reads, did not differ significantly between tissues. Study-level findings and limits: When set against blood, tumors had a significantly higher top-250-clone fraction (p = 0.039).

CDR1 is SGHNT, CDR2 YYREEE, per germline (reference sequence). The CDR3 is 17 residues long. J lost 0 bases, V lost 3 bases, and 10 bases had no gene match. Researchers generated TCR beta cDNA from 500 to 600 ng of total RNA, relying on a constant-region primer. Libraries for TCR beta were built through three nested multiplex PCR rounds, which together made up a slightly modified ARM-PCR procedure. Rounds one and two of PCR, each of about 10 cycles, were primed with TRBV1-TRBV30 forward primers and a C-beta reverse primer. TCRdb itself ran the multiplex PCR reads through MiXCR, one entry per CDR3 protein. The sample lists approximately 330,000 distinct CDR3 sequences, 65% occurring once. For blood RNA, unsorted whole blood served as the source, and germline DNA was extracted too.

The sequence came from a man aged 35 to 55 with primary liver carcinoma and hepatitis B virus infection. The sequenced material came from peripheral blood. The chain couples TRBV5-4 to TRBJ2-3; 7 bases agree with TRBD2. This CDR3 is CASSYPAPSGSTDTQYF. CDR3 in DNA: TGTGCCAGCAGCTACCCTGCCCCTAGCGGAAGCACAGATACGCAGTATTTT.